The 18 T cell receptor beta chains given below trace back to one sample, sequenced in a study of T cells after posttransplantation cyclophosphamide. Cyclophosphamide on days +3 and +4 followed busulfan-fludarabine conditioning and a marrow graft. Method: immunoSEQ multiplex PCR; TCRdb's copy keeps in-frame clones and lacks some. This sample has roughly 3,000 clones, each found more than once. Specimen: PBMCs, collected after allogeneic stem cell transplant with posttransplant cyclophosphamide. The receptors were sampled from a female patient in her forties or fifties who received an allogeneic stem cell transplant from a related donor, was CMV-positive, and had no GVHD. Some T cells may have originated in the graft donor.

This clone was counted at least ten times. The rearrangement joins TRBV5-1 to TRBJ1-2; D remains ambiguous. Germline V gene sequence: CDR1 SGHRS, CDR2 YFSETQ. This CDR3 spans 13 amino acids. Trimming shortened V by 0 bases and J by 1 base, and 4 bases separated the two germline ends. The CDR3 coding sequence is TGCGCCAGCAGCTTGGGACTTAACTATGGCTACACCTTC. Protein product: CASSLGLNYGYTF.

Many counts were recorded for this clone. This chain connects TRBV6-1 to TRBJ1-5; D gene unclear. V lost 0 bases and J lost 5, with 5 bases in between. The CDR3 totals 13 residues. Per the germline V gene, CDR1 is MNHNS and CDR2 is SASEGT. CDR3 DNA sequence: TGTGCCAGCAGTGAAGCCGGGGATCAGCCCCAGCATTTT. Encoded protein: CASSEAGDQPQHF.

This clone was seen repeatedly, ten times or more. The chain is built from TRBV4-2 and TRBJ1-2; weak D call: TRBD1 (6 bases). CDR3 length: 14 amino acids. With 4 bases removed from V and 7 bases from J, the gap between germline ends came to 16 bases. CDR1 and CDR2 from the germline V gene are LGHNA and YNFKEQ. CDR3 loop: CASSLVGAESGYTF. Written as DNA, the CDR3 is TGTGCCAGCAGCCTAGTGGGGGCGGAGAGTGGCTACACCTTC.

In this sample, this clone is medium-sized. This rearrangement joins TRBV9 to TRBJ2-2; 7 nucleotides line up with TRBD1. Trimming at V came to 4 bases and at J to 6 bases, leaving 3 bases not matched to a gene. This CDR3 comprises 13 residues. Looked up from germline, CDR1 is SGDLS and CDR2 is YYNGEE. CDR3 protein: CASSNTGAGELFF. In DNA form, the CDR3 reads TGTGCCAGCAGCAACACAGGGGCCGGGGAGCTGTTTTTT. The entire variable domain, with the rest obtained from reference TRBV9 and TRBJ2-2, is as follows: DSGVTQTPKHLITATGQRVTLRCSPRSGDLSVYWYQQSLDQGLQFLIQYYNGEERAKGNILERFSAQQFPDLHSELNLSSLELGDSALYFCASSNTGAGELFFGEGSRLTVL.

The chain uses TRBV5-4 and TRBJ2-3; 10 bases agree with TRBD2. The germline CDR1 and CDR2 sequences are SGHNT and YYREEE (reference sequence). The CDR3 length is 18 residues. J lost 2 bases, V lost 2 bases, and 11 bases had no gene match. CDR3 DNA sequence: TGTGCCAGCAGCTTAGGACGCCGGACTAGCGGATCCACAGATACGCAGTATTTT. Protein: CASSLGRRTSGSTDTQYF.

This clone is categorized as medium-sized. The gene calls are TRBV4-1 and TRBJ2-7; TRBD2 is a possible D gene (6 bases). The CDR3 has 15 amino acids. The V end lost 1 base, the J end lost 9 bases, and 19 bases lay between the germline ends. Germline assignment: CDR1 MGHRA and CDR2 YSYEKL. Here the CDR3 DNA reads TGCGCCAGCAGCCAAGGCGGGCTAGCGTGGCGAGGGCAGTACTTC. This gives the protein CASSQGGLAWRGQYF.

At least ten counts were recorded for this clone. The chain uses TRBV28 and TRBJ1-2; D not resolved. The CDR3 length is 14 residues. V was trimmed by 6 bases and J by 1 base, leaving 12 bases between them. Looked up from germline, CDR1 is MDHEN and CDR2 is SYDVKM. For the CDR3, the DNA is TGTGCCAGCAGAGCGGCAGGACTTAACTATGGCTACACCTTC. It encodes CASRAAGLNYGYTF.

Of note for this clone: A much larger clone differs by one base, so this may be a read error. The chain joins TRBV25-1 to TRBJ2-1; a possible D gene is TRBD2 (6 bases). The CDR3 sequence is 18 residues long. Germline-derived CDR1 and CDR2 are MGHDK and SYGVNS. The CDR3 DNA is TGTGCCAGCAGTGTGGCGGGAAAGGCTTCGTGGTCCTACAATCAGCAGTTCTTC. Protein sequence: CASSVAGKASWSYNQQFF. The variable domain in full, completed from reference TRBV25-1 and TRBJ2-1, reads EADIYQTPRYLVIGTGKKITLECSQTMGHDKMYWYQQDPGMELHLIHYSYGVNSTEKGDLSSESTVSRIRTEHFPLTLESARPSHTSQYLCASSVAGKASWSYNQQFFGPGTRLTVL.

This clone was found many times. The chain recombines TRBV29-1 with TRBJ1-2, with D possibly being TRBD1 (6 bases). CDR1 SQVTM and CDR2 ANQGSEA come from the germline V gene. The CDR3 contains 13 residues. The V end lost 6 bases, the J end lost 7 bases, and 18 bases lay between the germline ends. CDR3 region: CSVDRTLTLGYTF. CDR3 bases: TGCAGCGTAGACAGGACCTTAACCCTTGGCTACACCTTC.

This clone came up many times. V gene TRBV19 combines with J gene TRBJ2-3, with 10 bases that match TRBD2. Looked up from germline, CDR1 is LNHDA and CDR2 is SQIVND (reference sequence). The CDR3 runs 15 residues. The ends lost 0 bases at V and 3 bases at J; junction bases unmatched: 0. This CDR3 reads CASSIEGLATDTQYF. The CDR3 DNA reads as TGTGCCAGTAGTATAGAGGGACTAGCGACAGATACGCAGTATTTT. Together with reference TRBV19 and TRBJ2-3, the CDR3 gives the full variable domain: DGGITQSPKYLFRKEGQNVTLSCEQNLNHDAMYWYRQDPGQGLRLIYYSQIVNDFQKGDIAEGYSVSREKKESFPLTVTSAQKNPTAFYLCASSIEGLATDTQYFGPGTRLTVL.

This clone was seen ten or more times. J is TRBJ1-2 and V is TRBV6-2 or TRBV6-3; D gene uncertain. Trimming stripped 1 base from V and 4 bases from J, with 13 bases between. Germline V gene sequence: CDR1 MNHEY, CDR2 SVGEGT. CDR3 length: 15 residues. The CDR3 DNA reads TGTGCCAGCAGTTACTTAGAGGGCACATCCTATGGCTACACCTTC. Encoded protein: CASSYLEGTSYGYTF.

This clone is labeled as medium-sized. The chain joins TRBV7-2 to TRBJ2-7, with a tentative D call TRBD1 (5 bases). The germline V and J ends were trimmed by 5 bases and 0 bases, with 17 bases remaining between them. CDR3 length equals 16 residues. Germline CDR1 reads SGHTA; CDR2 reads FQGNSA. The CDR3 here is CASSATTDSSSYEQYF. The CDR3 coding sequence is TGTGCCAGCAGCGCCACGACAGATTCTAGCTCCTACGAGCAGTACTTC.

This clone was seen repeatedly, ten times or more. This chain links TRBV7-7 with TRBJ2-7, with TRBD1 as a possible D gene (5 bases). CDR1 is SSHAT, CDR2 FNYEAQ, per germline (reference sequence). Trimming left V 1 base short and J 2 bases short, with 9 bases between. This CDR3 has 14 amino acids. This CDR3 is CASSLEPGPYEQYF. CDR3 bases: TGTGCCAGCAGCTTAGAGCCAGGGCCCTACGAGCAGTACTTC.

The chain joins TRBV18 to TRBJ2-3; D might be TRBD1 (6 bases). Trimming left V 3 bases short and J 8 bases short, with 15 bases between. The CDR3 sequence is 14 residues long. Germline-derived CDR1 and CDR2 are KGHSH and LQKENI. The CDR3 coding sequence is TGTGCCAGCTCACCGACGACAGGCACGGGTACGCAGTATTTT. This gives the protein CASSPTTGTGTQYF.

By sample fraction, this clone is medium-sized. J is TRBJ2-7 and V is TRBV5-1, with no clear D. Germline loops: CDR1 SGHRS, CDR2 YFSETQ. V was shortened by 0 bases and J by 3 bases, with 16 bases between the two germline ends. This CDR3 has 16 residues. DNA of the CDR3: TGCGCCAGCAGCTTGGCCCTCGAAGTATACAGCTACGAGCAGTACTTC. Its protein is CASSLALEVYSYEQYF. The full variable domain, its missing parts supplied by reference TRBV5-1 and TRBJ2-7, is KAGVTQTPRYLIKTRGQQVTLSCSPISGHRSVSWYQQTPGQGLQFLFEYFSETQRNKGNFPGRFSGRQFSNSRSEMNVSTLELGDSALYLCASSLALEVYSYEQYFGPGTRLTVT.

This clone was recorded at least ten times. A clone one base away is much larger, so this may be a read error. The chain links TRBV10-2 to TRBJ2-7, with 7 bases lining up with TRBD2. The germline gives CDR1 WSHSY, CDR2 SAAADI. CDR3 length: 15 residues. The CDR3 sequence: CASRESLAERYEQYF. The CDR3 nucleotides are TGCGCCAGCAGGGAGTCGCTAGCGGAAAGATACGAGCAGTACTTC.

This clone was recorded at least ten times. This sequence joins TRBV27 and TRBJ2-5; no firm D call. The CDR3 runs 12 residues. Germline lookup yields CDR1 MNHEY and CDR2 SMNVEV (reference sequence). V was clipped by 3 bases and J by 5 bases, with 7 bases between them. As DNA, the CDR3 is TGTGCCAGCAGTTTCGAAGGGGAGACCCAGTACTTC. It specifies CASSFEGETQYF.

This clone was seen repeatedly, ten times or more. The rearrangement joins TRBV19 to TRBJ2-3, with 9 bases aligning to TRBD2. The CDR3 is 16 amino acids. Germline CDR1 is LNHDA and CDR2 is SQIVND (reference sequence). V trimming: 4 bases; J trimming: 13 bases; junction bases outside the gene matches: 18. This CDR3 reads CASSRSFAAGGAREYF. DNA for the CDR3: TGTGCCAGTAGTAGAAGTTTTGCAGCGGGAGGAGCGCGGGAGTATTTT.